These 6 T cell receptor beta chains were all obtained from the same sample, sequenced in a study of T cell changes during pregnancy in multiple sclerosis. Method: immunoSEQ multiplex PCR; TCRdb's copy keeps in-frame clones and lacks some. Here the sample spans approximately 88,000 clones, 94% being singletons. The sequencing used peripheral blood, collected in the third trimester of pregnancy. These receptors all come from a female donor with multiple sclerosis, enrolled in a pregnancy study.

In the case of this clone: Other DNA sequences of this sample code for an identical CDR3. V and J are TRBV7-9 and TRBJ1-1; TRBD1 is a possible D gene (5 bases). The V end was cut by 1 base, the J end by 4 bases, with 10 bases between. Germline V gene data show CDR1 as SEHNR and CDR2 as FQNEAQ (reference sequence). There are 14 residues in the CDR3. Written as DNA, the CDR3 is TGTGCCAGCAGCTTAGAAGGGGAAGGCACTGAAGCTTTCTTT. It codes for CASSLEGEGTEAFF.

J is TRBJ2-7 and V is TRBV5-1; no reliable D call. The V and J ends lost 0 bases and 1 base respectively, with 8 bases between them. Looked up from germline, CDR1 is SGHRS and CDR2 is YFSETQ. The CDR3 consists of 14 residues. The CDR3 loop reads CASSLELLSYEQYF. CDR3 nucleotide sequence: TGCGCCAGCAGCTTGGAACTCCTGTCCTACGAGCAGTACTTC.

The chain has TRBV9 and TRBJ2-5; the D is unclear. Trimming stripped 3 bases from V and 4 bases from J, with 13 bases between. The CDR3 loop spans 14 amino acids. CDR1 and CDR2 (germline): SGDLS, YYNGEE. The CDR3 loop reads CASSGSFTRETQYF. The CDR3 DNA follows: TGTGCCAGCAGCGGGAGCTTCACTCGAGAGACCCAGTACTTC.

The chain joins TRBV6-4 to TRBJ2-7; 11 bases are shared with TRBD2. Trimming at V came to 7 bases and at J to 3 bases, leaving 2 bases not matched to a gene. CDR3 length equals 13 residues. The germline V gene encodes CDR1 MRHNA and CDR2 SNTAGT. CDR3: CASTGTSGYEQYF. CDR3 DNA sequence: TGTGCCAGCACCGGGACTAGCGGCTACGAGCAGTACTTC.

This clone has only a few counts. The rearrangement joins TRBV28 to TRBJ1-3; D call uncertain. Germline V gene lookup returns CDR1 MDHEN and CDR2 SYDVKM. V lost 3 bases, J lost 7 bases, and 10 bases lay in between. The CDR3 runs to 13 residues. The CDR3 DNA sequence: TGTGCCAGCAGTTTTTCGGGAAGGAACACCATATATTTT. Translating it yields CASSFSGRNTIYF.

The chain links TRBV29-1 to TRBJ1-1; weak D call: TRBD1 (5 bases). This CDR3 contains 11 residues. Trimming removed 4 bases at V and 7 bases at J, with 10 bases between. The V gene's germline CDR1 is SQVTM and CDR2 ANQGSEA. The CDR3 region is CSVATGSEAFF. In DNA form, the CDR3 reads TGCAGCGTTGCTACAGGCAGTGAAGCTTTCTTT.